These 2 T cell receptor beta chains share one sample of origin, sequenced in a study of blood T cells in healthy people across ages. A J-beta primer mix and a sample-barcoded 5' primer were used in a second PCR of roughly 7 to 12 cycles. One entry per CDR3 protein, called by TCRdb with MiXCR from the 5' RACE reads. The table includes fewer than 750,000 distinct CDR3 sequences, about 45% detected once. The sample was blood. The receptors derive from a man aged 80 or over in good health.

The V call is TRBV19, the J call TRBJ2-1, with TRBD2 matching 13 bases. Germline trimming cut 4 bases from V and 15 bases from J; bases unmatched to any gene: 9. CDR3 length: 14 residues. In germline, CDR1 is LNHDA, CDR2 SQIVND (reference sequence). CDR3 protein: CASSTALAGGVPFF. The DNA of the CDR3 is TGTGCCAGTAGTACCGCACTAGCGGGAGGGGTACCGTTCTTC.

The CDR3 reads CASSLSGTGVPYEQYF. CDR3 bases: TGTGCCAGCAGCTTATCCGGGACAGGGGTCCCCTACGAGCAGTACTTC. The chain couples TRBV7-9 to TRBJ2-7; 10 bases agree with TRBD1. CDR1 and CDR2 from the germline V gene are SEHNR and FQNEAQ (reference sequence). With V trimmed by 2 bases and J by 2 bases, 6 bases remained unmatched. The CDR3 consists of 16 residues.